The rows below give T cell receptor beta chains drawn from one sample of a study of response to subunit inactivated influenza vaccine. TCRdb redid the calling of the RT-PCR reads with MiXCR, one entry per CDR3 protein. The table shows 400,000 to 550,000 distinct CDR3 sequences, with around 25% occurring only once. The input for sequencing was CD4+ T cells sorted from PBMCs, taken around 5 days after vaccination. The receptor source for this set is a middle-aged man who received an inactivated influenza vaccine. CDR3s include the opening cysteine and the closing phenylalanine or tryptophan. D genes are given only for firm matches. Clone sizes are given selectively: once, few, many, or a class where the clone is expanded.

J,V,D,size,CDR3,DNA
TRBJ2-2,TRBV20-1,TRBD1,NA,CSARDAGGTGELFF,TGCAGTGCTAGAGATGCAGGGGGCACCGGGGAGCTGTTTTTT
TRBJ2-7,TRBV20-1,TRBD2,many,CSAPSGSMYEQYF,TGCAGTGCACCGAGCGGGAGTATGTACGAGCAGTACTTC
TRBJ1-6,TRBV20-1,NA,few,CGIQGAHNSPLHF,TGCGGTATACAGGGAGCCCATAATTCACCCCTCCACTTT
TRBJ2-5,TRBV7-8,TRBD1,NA,CASSPDRYQETQYF,TGTGCCAGCAGCCCGGACAGGTACCAAGAGACCCAGTACTTC
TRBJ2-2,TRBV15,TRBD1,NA,CATSRSGGVGELFF,TGTGCCACCAGCAGATCAGGGGGTGTAGGGGAGCTGTTTTTT
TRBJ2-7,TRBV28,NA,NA,CASSRTGSLYEQYF,TGTGCCAGCAGCCGGACCGGGTCCCTATACGAACAGTACTTC
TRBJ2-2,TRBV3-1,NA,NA,CASSSPLGDSGELFF,TGTGCCAGCAGCTCCCCCTTGGGAGACTCCGGGGAGCTGTTTTTT
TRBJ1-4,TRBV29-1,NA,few,CSVQTWTVPHEKLFF,TGCAGCGTCCAGACGTGGACAGTCCCCCACGAAAAACTGTTTTTT
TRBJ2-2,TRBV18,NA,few,CASSPFGGPNTGELFF,TGTGCCAGCTCACCATTCGGGGGTCCTAACACCGGGGAGCTGTTTTTT
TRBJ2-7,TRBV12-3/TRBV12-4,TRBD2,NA,CASSLGSGGEQYF,TGTGCCAGCAGTTTAGGGTCCGGGGGGGAGCAGTACTTC
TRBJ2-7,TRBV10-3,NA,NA,CAISQEAGVEQYF,TGTGCCATCAGTCAAGAAGCCGGAGTCGAGCAGTACTTC
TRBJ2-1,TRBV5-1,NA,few,CASSLAVAYNEQFF,TGCGCCAGCAGCTTGGCCGTCGCCTACAATGAGCAGTTCTTC
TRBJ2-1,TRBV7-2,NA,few,CASSLGDGWEQFF,TGTGCCAGCAGCTTAGGGGATGGGTGGGAGCAGTTCTTC
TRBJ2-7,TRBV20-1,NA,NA,CSAQDRSYEQYF,TGCAGTGCCCAGGACCGTTCCTACGAGCAGTACTTC
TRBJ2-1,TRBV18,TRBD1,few,CASSPTSGTGHEQFF,TGTGCCAGCTCACCTACGTCCGGGACAGGGCATGAGCAGTTCTTC
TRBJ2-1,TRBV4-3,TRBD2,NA,CASSQVISGIYNEQFF,TGCGCCAGCAGCCAAGTGATTAGCGGGATCTACAATGAGCAGTTCTTC
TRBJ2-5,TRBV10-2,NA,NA,CASSESKWQETQYF,TGCGCCAGCAGTGAGTCGAAGTGGCAAGAGACCCAGTACTTC
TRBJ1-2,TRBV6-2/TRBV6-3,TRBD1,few,CASEPGQGYGYTF,TGTGCCAGCGAACCGGGACAGGGCTATGGCTACACCTTC
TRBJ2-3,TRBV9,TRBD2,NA,CASSVGTSERTDTQYF,TGTGCCAGCAGCGTTGGGACTAGTGAACGCACAGATACGCAGTATTTT
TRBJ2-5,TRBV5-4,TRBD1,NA,CASSVDTGQPLTQYF,TGTGCCAGCAGCGTTGATACGGGACAGCCATTAACCCAGTACTTC
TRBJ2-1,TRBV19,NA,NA,CASSIDGAAEQFF,TGTGCCAGTAGTATAGATGGGGCGGCCGAGCAGTTCTTC
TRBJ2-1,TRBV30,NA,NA,CAWEAYRDEQFF,TGTGCCTGGGAGGCATATAGGGATGAGCAGTTCTTC
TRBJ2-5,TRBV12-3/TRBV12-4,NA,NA,CATRSQETQYF,TGTGCCACCCGGTCCCAAGAGACCCAGTACTTC
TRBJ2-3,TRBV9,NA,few,CASSVRGRTDTQYF,TGTGCCAGCAGCGTACGGGGCCGCACAGATACGCAGTATTTT
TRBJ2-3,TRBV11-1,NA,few,CASSLRTMHYTQYF,TGTGCCAGCAGCCTCCGGACTATGCACTATACGCAGTATTTT
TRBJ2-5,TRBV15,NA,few,CATSRDPGQGETQYF,TGTGCCACCAGCAGAGATCCTGGACAAGGGGAGACCCAGTACTTC
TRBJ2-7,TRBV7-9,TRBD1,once,CASGTGMGEQYF,TGTGCCAGCGGGACAGGGATGGGCGAGCAGTACTTC
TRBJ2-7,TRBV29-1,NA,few,CSVRDQLTSYEQYF,TGCAGCGTTCGGGACCAGTTAACCTCCTACGAGCAGTACTTC
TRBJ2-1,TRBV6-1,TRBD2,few,CASSSPGGASSYNEQFF,TGTGCCAGCAGCTCGCCCGGGGGGGCAAGCTCCTACAATGAGCAGTTCTTC
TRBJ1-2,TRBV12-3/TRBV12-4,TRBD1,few,CASSLGQGVRNYGYTF,TGTGCCAGCAGTTTAGGGCAGGGGGTACGGAACTATGGCTACACCTTC
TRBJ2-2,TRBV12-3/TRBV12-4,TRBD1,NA,CASTQTGGTGELFF,TGTGCCAGCACCCAGACAGGGGGGACCGGGGAGCTGTTTTTT
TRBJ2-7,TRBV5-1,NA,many,CASSLRLDRRETYEQYF,TGCGCCAGCAGCCTCCGTTTGGACAGGAGGGAAACCTACGAGCAGTACTTC
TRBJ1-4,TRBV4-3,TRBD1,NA,CASSQDLGTANEKLFF,TGCGCCAGCAGCCAAGATTTAGGGACAGCTAATGAAAAACTGTTTTTT
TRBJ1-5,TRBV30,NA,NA,CAWSAGTQAAQHF,TGTGCCTGGAGTGCAGGGACCCAGGCAGCCCAGCATTTT
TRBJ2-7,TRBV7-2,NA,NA,CASRALARNEQYF,TGTGCCAGCAGGGCGCTAGCGAGGAACGAGCAGTACTTC